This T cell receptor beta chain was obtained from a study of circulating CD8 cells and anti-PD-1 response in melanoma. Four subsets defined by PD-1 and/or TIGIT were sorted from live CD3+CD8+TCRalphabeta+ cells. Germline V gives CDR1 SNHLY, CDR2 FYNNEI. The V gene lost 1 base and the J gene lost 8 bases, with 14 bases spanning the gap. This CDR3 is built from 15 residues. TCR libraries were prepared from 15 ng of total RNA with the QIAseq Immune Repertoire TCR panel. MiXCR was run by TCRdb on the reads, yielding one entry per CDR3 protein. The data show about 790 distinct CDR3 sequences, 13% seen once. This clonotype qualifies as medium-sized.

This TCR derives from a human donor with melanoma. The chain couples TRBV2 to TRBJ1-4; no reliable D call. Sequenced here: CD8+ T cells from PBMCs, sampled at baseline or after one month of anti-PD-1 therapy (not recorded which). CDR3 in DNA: TGTGCCAGCAGTGAAGTCGGGAGGCTGGGGGAAAAACTGTTTTTT. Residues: CASSEVGRLGEKLFF.